A single sample gave rise to the 11 T cell receptor beta chains below, sequenced in a study of PD-1 blockade in classical Hodgkin lymphoma. The table came from immunoSEQ multiplex PCR; TCRdb's copy has only in-frame clones and leaves some out. The sample records 13,000 or so clones, 75% to 90% being singletons. All patients experienced relapse after autologous stem cell transplantation, and brentuximab vedotin exposure was variable. The sequences come from peripheral blood mononuclear cells (PBMCs), collected at baseline. All receptors derive from a human donor with classical Hodgkin lymphoma.

This rearrangement joins TRBV6-1 to TRBJ1-6; D is possibly TRBD1 (6 bases). This CDR3 contains 15 residues. The V gene's germline CDR1 is MNHNS and CDR2 SASEGT. The V end was cut by 4 bases, the J end by 3 bases, with 10 bases between. CDR3 nucleotides: TGTGCCAGCAGTGGAACAGGGCTCTATAATTCACCCCTCCACTTT. This encodes CASSGTGLYNSPLHF.

There are a few counts of this clone. This CDR3 reads CASSPSMSGRAFF. CDR3 DNA sequence: TGTGCCAGCAGCCCTTCTATGTCGGGTCGAGCTTTCTTT. The J gene is TRBJ1-1, the V gene TRBV14; D gene unclear. The CDR3 contains 13 residues. V was clipped by 4 bases and J by 10 bases, with 16 bases between them. CDR1 is SGHDN, CDR2 FVKESK, per germline. Using reference TRBV14 and TRBJ1-1 for the parts outside the CDR3, the full variable domain is EAGVTQFPSHSVIEKGQTVTLRCDPISGHDNLYWYRRVMGKEIKFLLHFVKESKQDESGMPNNRFLAERTGGTYSTLKVQPAELEDSGVYFCASSPSMSGRAFFGQGTRLTVV.

The gene calls are TRBV11-2 and TRBJ2-6, with D hard to call. This CDR3 contains 15 residues. V was cut by 1 base and J by 1 base, with 5 bases left in between. Germline CDR1 is SGHAT and CDR2 is FQNNGV. CDR3 bases: TGTGCCAGCAGCTTAGGGAGTTCTGGGGCCAACGTCCTGACTTTC. Protein product: CASSLGSSGANVLTF.

This sequence joins TRBV4-1 and TRBJ2-1; D remains unclear. The V end lost 2 bases, the J end lost 0 bases, and 8 bases lay between the germline ends. Per germline, CDR1 MGHRA and CDR2 YSYEKL. The CDR3 has 15 amino acids. The CDR3 bases are TGCGCCAGCAGCCAACAATTGAGCTCCTACAATGAGCAGTTCTTC. Translating gives CASSQQLSSYNEQFF.

With respect to this clone: Within the sample, other DNA sequences also encode this same CDR3. This chain joins TRBV5-1 and TRBJ2-7; D gene ambiguous. V was clipped by 5 bases and J by 0 bases, with 12 bases between them. This CDR3 has 14 residues. Germline assignment: CDR1 SGHRS and CDR2 YFSETQ. The CDR3 here is CASSLGRSSYEQYF. The CDR3 DNA is TGCGCCAGCAGTTTAGGCAGGAGCTCCTACGAGCAGTACTTC.

The chain couples TRBV5-1 to TRBJ1-1, with a tentative D call TRBD1 (5 bases). The V and J ends lost 7 bases and 1 base respectively, with 11 bases between them. CDR1 and CDR2 from the germline V gene are SGHRS and YFSETQ. The CDR3 covers 13 residues. This chain's CDR3 is CASRTGTNTEAFF. The CDR3 DNA is TGCGCCAGCCGAACAGGAACGAACACTGAAGCTTTCTTT.

The V and J genes are TRBV18 and TRBJ1-1; D is uncertain. V was cut by 0 bases and J by 3 bases, with 5 bases left in between. The germline V gene encodes CDR1 KGHSH and CDR2 LQKENI. The CDR3 has 13 amino acids. DNA of the CDR3: TGTGCCAGCTCACCACCGTCAGACACTGAAGCTTTCTTT. As protein: CASSPPSDTEAFF.

The gene calls are TRBV5-1 and TRBJ2-2; D is unresolved. Trimming pared 4 bases from V and 2 bases from J, leaving 9 bases between. The length of the CDR3 is 14 residues. Looked up from germline, CDR1 is SGHRS and CDR2 is YFSETQ. DNA of the CDR3: TGCGCCAGCAGCAGGACGGTTAACACCGGGGAGCTGTTTTTT. This codes for CASSRTVNTGELFF.

The CDR3 sequence is CASSLGPGSYNEQFF. The DNA for the CDR3 is TGTGCCAGCAGCTTAGGGCCGGGGAGTTACAATGAGCAGTTCTTC. The chain joins TRBV7-3 to TRBJ2-1, with TRBD2 as a possible D gene (5 bases). V lost 2 bases and J lost 4, with 12 bases in between. The V gene's germline CDR1 is SGHTA and CDR2 FQGTGA. CDR3 length: 15 residues.

The chain employs TRBV11-2 and TRBJ2-3; D not certain. Germline CDR1 SGHAT, CDR2 FQNNGV. Trimming stripped 1 base from V and 0 bases from J, with 11 bases between. CDR3 length equals 16 residues. As DNA, the CDR3 is TGTGCCAGCAGCTTAGGGGGTACGATTAGCACAGATACGCAGTATTTT. Translating it yields CASSLGGTISTDTQYF.

The gene calls are TRBV7-2 and TRBJ1-5, with D unresolved. The CDR3 runs to 14 residues. Trimming took off 2 bases at V and 0 bases at J, with 5 bases between the two ends. CDR1 is SGHTA and CDR2 is FQGNSA in the germline V gene. The CDR3 loop is CASSLFGSNQPQHF. CDR3 coding DNA: TGTGCCAGCAGCTTATTTGGTAGCAATCAGCCCCAGCATTTT.